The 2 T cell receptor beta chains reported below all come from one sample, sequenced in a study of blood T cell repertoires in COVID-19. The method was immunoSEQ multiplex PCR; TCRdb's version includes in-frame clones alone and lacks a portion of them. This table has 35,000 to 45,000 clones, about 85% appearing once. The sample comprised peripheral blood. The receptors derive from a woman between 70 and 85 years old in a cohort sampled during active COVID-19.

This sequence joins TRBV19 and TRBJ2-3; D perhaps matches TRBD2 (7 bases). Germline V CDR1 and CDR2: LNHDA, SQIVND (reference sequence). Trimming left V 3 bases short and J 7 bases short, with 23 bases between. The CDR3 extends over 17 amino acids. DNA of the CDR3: TGTGCCAGTAGTATGGGGGCCAGAGGGAGGGCCGAGTATACGCAGTATTTT. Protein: CASSMGARGRAEYTQYF. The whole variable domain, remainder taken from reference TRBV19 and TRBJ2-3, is DGGITQSPKYLFRKEGQNVTLSCEQNLNHDAMYWYRQDPGQGLRLIYYSQIVNDFQKGDIAEGYSVSREKKESFPLTVTSAQKNPTAFYLCASSMGARGRAEYTQYFGPGTRLTVL.

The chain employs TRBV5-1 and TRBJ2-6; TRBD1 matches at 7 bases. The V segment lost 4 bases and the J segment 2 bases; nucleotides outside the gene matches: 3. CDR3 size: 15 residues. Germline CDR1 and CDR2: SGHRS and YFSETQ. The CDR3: CASSLGQAGANVLTF. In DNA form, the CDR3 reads TGCGCCAGCAGCCTCGGACAGGCTGGGGCCAACGTCCTGACTTTC.